A selection of T cell receptor beta chains follows, all from one sample in a study of T-cell memory formation after mild COVID-19. TCRdb re-analysed the 5' RACE reads in MiXCR, keeping a single row per CDR3 protein. The sample consists of around 410,000 distinct CDR3 sequences, less than 25% of them appearing once. Input material: PBMCs or a T cell subset sorted from them (not recorded which). Every receptor here comes from an adult woman who had mild COVID-19 (a few samples of this study predate the infection). Cell type and time point are not known. The CDR3 runs from the conserved cysteine through the conserved F or W. D genes are given only for firm matches. Not all rows give a size; the values are once, few, many and, for expanded clones, a class.

abundance,len,j_gene,v_gene,d_gene,CDR3nt,CDR3aa
few,15,TRBJ2-7,TRBV15,.,TGTGCCACCAGCGTAGGGACCGCGGCGTCCTACGAGCAGTACTTC,CATSVGTAASYEQYF
.,15,TRBJ2-7,TRBV9,TRBD1,TGTGCCAGCAGCCCCCACGGTGGGACAGGGGGCGAGCAGTACTTC,CASSPHGGTGGEQYF
many,15,TRBJ2-1,TRBV29-1,.,TGCAGCGTTGGTCGATCCTTCACCCTCTACAATGAGCAGTTCTTC,CSVGRSFTLYNEQFF
few,14,TRBJ1-2,TRBV9,.,TGTGCCAGCAGCGTAGTCGGGGGCCCCTATGGCTACACCTTC,CASSVVGGPYGYTF
few,14,TRBJ2-7,TRBV5-1,TRBD1,TGCGCCAGCAGCCGGGACAGGGGGATATACGAGCAGTACTTC,CASSRDRGIYEQYF
.,15,TRBJ2-1,TRBV7-6,TRBD2,TGTGCCAGCAGCTTAGGAGATAGCGGGGTTTCGGAGCAGTTCTTT,CASSLGDSGVSEQFF
few,14,TRBJ2-7,TRBV7-8,.,TGTGCCAGCTCCGGGGGGACAGGTCACTACGAGCAGTACTTC,CASSGGTGHYEQYF
few,18,TRBJ2-5,TRBV24-1,.,TGTGCCACCAGTGATTTAGGTGACGCCAGGGAAGTCCAAGAGACCCAGTACTTC,CATSDLGDAREVQETQYF
.,17,TRBJ2-7,TRBV2,TRBD2,TGTGCCAGCAGTGAAGGGCTAGCGGGGACAACCCCCTACGAGCAGTACTTC,CASSEGLAGTTPYEQYF
few,10,TRBJ2-7,TRBV11-2,.,TGTGCCAGCAGCTGGGACGAGCAGTACTTC,CASSWDEQYF
few,15,TRBJ2-3,TRBV24-1,.,TGTGCCACCAGGGGTCCCCTCGGGGACACAGATACGCAGTATTTT,CATRGPLGDTDTQYF
.,19,TRBJ1-2,TRBV21-1,.,TGTGCCAGCAGCATCATCCGGACAGGGGTGGTAACGACTAACTATGGCTACACCTTC,CASSIIRTGVVTTNYGYTF
.,15,TRBJ2-5,TRBV7-2,TRBD1,TGTGCCAGCAGCTTATATGGACAGGGAAAAGAGACCCAGTACTTC,CASSLYGQGKETQYF
.,20,TRBJ2-3,TRBV6-1,TRBD2,TGTGCCAGCAGACACTCCGTTCCCGGGACTAGCACCTATAGCACAGATACGCAGTATTTT,CASRHSVPGTSTYSTDTQYF
once,14,TRBJ1-1,TRBV6-2/TRBV6-3,.,TGTGCCAGCAGTTACTGGACAGAGAACACTGAAGCTTTCTTT,CASSYWTENTEAFF
.,16,TRBJ2-3,TRBV6-5,.,TGTGCCAGCAGCCCGACCTCTTTTGGTACGGGGGATACGCAGTATTTT,CASSPTSFGTGDTQYF
.,15,TRBJ2-1,TRBV27,TRBD2,TGTGCCAGCAGTTTGACTAGCGTCCCCAGCAATGAGCAGTTCTTC,CASSLTSVPSNEQFF
.,15,TRBJ1-1,TRBV10-3,TRBD1,TGTGCCATCAGTGGAGACAGGGGGCTTGACACTGAAGCTTTCTTT,CAISGDRGLDTEAFF
.,14,TRBJ2-7,TRBV6-2/TRBV6-3,TRBD1,TGTGCCAGCAGCCTCCGGGACAGGGTCTACGAGCAGTACTTC,CASSLRDRVYEQYF
few,15,TRBJ2-1,TRBV4-2,.,TGTGCCAGCAGCCAAGATCGGCAGGGTCCCAATGAGCAGTTCTTC,CASSQDRQGPNEQFF
.,15,TRBJ2-1,TRBV20-1,TRBD2,TGCAGTGCTAGGTCGGCGGGGGAAGCCTACAATGAGCAGTTCTTC,CSARSAGEAYNEQFF
.,18,TRBJ2-1,TRBV3-1,TRBD2,TGTGCCAGCAGCCCCTTTCAACTAGCGGGAGGGGCCTACAATGAGCAGTTCTTC,CASSPFQLAGGAYNEQFF
few,15,TRBJ2-1,TRBV12-3/TRBV12-4,TRBD2,TGTGCCAGCAGTTTGGGACTAGCGGTCGGGTATGAGCAGTTCTTC,CASSLGLAVGYEQFF
.,15,TRBJ2-7,TRBV5-1,TRBD2,TGCGCCAGCAGCCTGGGGGGACTAGCTTTCAACGATCAGTACTTC,CASSLGGLAFNDQYF
.,15,TRBJ2-3,TRBV24-1,TRBD2,TGTGCCACCAGTGGGGGCGGGGGATACACAGATACGCAGTATTTT,CATSGGGGYTDTQYF
.,14,TRBJ2-3,TRBV28,.,TGTGCCAGCAGCCTCGGACCCCCCCGGGATACGCAGTATTTT,CASSLGPPRDTQYF
few,15,TRBJ2-5,TRBV4-3,.,TGCGCCAGCAGCCAAGTAAGAGGGGGGCAAGAGACCCAGTACTTC,CASSQVRGGQETQYF
.,17,TRBJ2-2,TRBV21-1,.,TGTGCCAGCAGCGTAACTCGGGACAGTCGGGACACCGGGGAGCTGTTTTTT,CASSVTRDSRDTGELFF
few,16,TRBJ2-7,TRBV24-1,.,TGTGCCACCAGTGATTCGAAGACAGGCGTAACCTACGAGCAGTACTTC,CATSDSKTGVTYEQYF
.,12,TRBJ2-1,TRBV29-1,.,TGCAGCGGGCTGGCGAATAACAATGAGCAGTTCTTC,CSGLANNNEQFF
many,13,TRBJ2-1,TRBV6-5,.,TGTGCCAGCAGTTACCTGGGGCAGAATGAGCAGTTCTTC,CASSYLGQNEQFF
few,19,TRBJ2-1,TRBV29-1,TRBD2,TGCAGCGTTGAAGATGCTAGCGGGAGAAAATTTAGCTCCTACAATGAGCAGTTCTTC,CSVEDASGRKFSSYNEQFF
few,11,TRBJ1-1,TRBV30,.,TGTGCCCGCAAGCAGAGCACTGAAGCTTTCTTT,CARKQSTEAFF
.,20,TRBJ2-1,TRBV7-8,TRBD2,TGTGCCAGCAGATTATCGAGTGGGACTAGCGGAAATAGCTCCTACAATGAGCAGTTCTTC,CASRLSSGTSGNSSYNEQFF
few,16,TRBJ1-2,TRBV20-1,.,TGCAGTGCTAGAGATCGAGAAATGTCGGGGACGGGAGGCTACACCTTC,CSARDREMSGTGGYTF
few,17,TRBJ1-6,TRBV12-3/TRBV12-4,.,TGTGCCAGCAGTTCGTTCTGGTCACTAGGGGATAATTCACCCCTCCACTTT,CASSSFWSLGDNSPLHF
.,14,TRBJ2-1,TRBV6-1,TRBD2,TGTGCCAGCAACGTAGCGGGAGGGCCTAATGAGCAGTTCTTC,CASNVAGGPNEQFF
few,13,TRBJ1-4,TRBV3-1,.,TGTGCCAGCAGCCAAGTTGCGAATGGGAAACTGTTTTTT,CASSQVANGKLFF
many,14,TRBJ2-2,TRBV5-1,.,TGCGCCAGCAGCGGACCGGGCAACACCGGGGAGCTGTTTTTT,CASSGPGNTGELFF
few,13,TRBJ1-5,TRBV6-5,.,TGTGCCAGCAGCCCGTATGGCAATCAGCCCCAGCATTTT,CASSPYGNQPQHF
few,14,TRBJ2-7,TRBV2,TRBD1,TGTGCCAGCAGTGATACAGGGGGAACGTACGAGCAGTACTTC,CASSDTGGTYEQYF
few,14,TRBJ2-2,TRBV5-1,TRBD2,TGCGCCAGCAGCATGCGGACTAGCGGGGGGGAGCTGTTTTTT,CASSMRTSGGELFF
few,13,TRBJ1-1,TRBV29-1,.,TGCAGCGTTGTGGGCTTCTCGGGCGCTGAAGCTTTCTTT,CSVVGFSGAEAFF
few,14,TRBJ2-1,TRBV9,.,TGTGCCAGCAGCCCGAACTCCCTAGCTATGGGGCAGTTCTTC,CASSPNSLAMGQFF
.,15,TRBJ2-5,TRBV7-2,TRBD1,TGTGCCAGCAGCCGCGGAGCCGACAGGGAAGAGACCCAGTACTTC,CASSRGADREETQYF
.,13,TRBJ2-7,TRBV4-1,.,TGCGCCAGCAGCCAAGCGAACTCGGACGAGCAGTACTTC,CASSQANSDEQYF
few,14,TRBJ2-1,TRBV5-1,TRBD1,TGCGCCAGCAGCTTGGTGACAGGGGTGAGTGAGCAGTTCTTC,CASSLVTGVSEQFF
.,16,TRBJ2-6,TRBV12-3/TRBV12-4,.,TGTGCCAGCAGTTCCAGCGGAAAGAACGGGGCCAACGTCCTGACTTTC,CASSSSGKNGANVLTF
few,17,TRBJ2-3,TRBV18,TRBD1,TGTGCCAGCTCATCGACATGGACAGGGTTAGGAACAGATACGCAGTATTTT,CASSSTWTGLGTDTQYF
.,16,TRBJ2-7,TRBV9,TRBD2,TGTGCCAGCAGCGAGAGTTCGGGCGGGGGATCCTACGAGCAGTACTTC,CASSESSGGGSYEQYF
.,12,TRBJ2-1,TRBV6-2/TRBV6-3,.,TGTGCCAGCAGTTACCCACGGGAGGAGCAGTTCTTC,CASSYPREEQFF
few,11,TRBJ2-7,TRBV20-1,.,TGCAGTGTCTCCGTAGGAGTTGAGCAGTACTTC,CSVSVGVEQYF
few,14,TRBJ2-4,TRBV20-1,TRBD2,TGCAGTGTCGCGGGGGAGCTAGCCAAAAACATTCAGTACTTC,CSVAGELAKNIQYF
few,15,TRBJ1-1,TRBV5-1,.,TGCGCCAGCAGTAACCCTCCGCCAATGAACACTGAAGTTTTCTTT,CASSNPPPMNTEVFF
few,13,TRBJ2-5,TRBV5-1,.,TGCGCCAGCAGTAGGTCCGAGGGCGGGACCCAGTACTTC,CASSRSEGGTQYF